The TCR beta chain described here comes from a study of blood T cells in healthy people across ages. Study findings and constraints: The unsorted PBMCs prevented any conclusive comparison of naive versus antigen-experienced cells.

On this clonotype: Its specificity is not known.

A second about 6 to 12 cycle PCR used barcoded and J-beta primers. All cDNA molecules were each tagged by a template-switch adaptor with 12 random nucleotides. MiXCR, run by TCRdb on the 5' RACE reads, gives a single entry per CDR3 protein. The data hold roughly 800,000 distinct CDR3 sequences, with roughly 25% observed a single time. Another study also made use of these data, one on T cells of mothers and their children. That source reports: For the second PCR, the M1S primer put in sample barcodes and 2-4 random nucleotides. Related mother-child pairs shared slightly more overlap than unrelated pairs, but the difference was non-significant.

The clonotype comes from a boy between 10 and 17 years old in good health. Sequenced input: blood.

This CDR3 reads CASSSTPSADTQYF. The CDR3 coding sequence is TGTGCCAGCAGCTCAACACCTTCGGCAGATACGCAGTATTTT. The chain couples TRBV13 to TRBJ2-3; no clear D gene. Trimming left V 4 bases short and J 4 bases short, with 12 bases between. The germline V gene encodes CDR1 PRHDT and CDR2 FYEKMQ (reference sequence). This CDR3 has 14 residues.